A single sample gave rise to the 20 T cell receptor beta chains below, sequenced in a study of technical replicates of blood from a few donors. TCRdb keeps only in-frame clones here, not all; method: immunoSEQ multiplex PCR. Of around 58,000 clones in the sample, 87% are singletons; the top ten hold approximately 4.7%. The sequencing sample was made of PBMCs. The receptor set was obtained from a human donor in good health. Some clones in this sample may be carry-over from other donors' samples.

The V call is TRBV15, the J call TRBJ2-3; 7 bases are a match to TRBD2. The germline gives CDR1 LNHNV, CDR2 YYDKDF (reference sequence). This CDR3 contains 16 residues. The V gene end was trimmed by 0 bases and the J gene end by 5 bases; junction bases not matched to a gene: 8. In nucleotides, the CDR3 is TGTGCCACCAGCAGAGAGCGCGGATCGGGGGGAGATACGCAGTATTTT. It specifies CATSRERGSGGDTQYF.

As DNA, the CDR3 is TGTGCCAGCAGCTTCGGAGCGGGCCCCTACTACGAGCAGTACTTC. It translates to CASSFGAGPYYEQYF. This chain joins TRBV11-3 and TRBJ2-7; D might be TRBD2 (6 bases). CDR3 length: 15 residues. V lost 3 bases and J 3 bases, leaving 15 bases between the germline ends. Germline V CDR1 and CDR2: SGHNT, YENEEA. Supplemented by reference TRBV11-3 and TRBJ2-7, the full variable domain reads EAGVVQSPRYKIIEKKQPVAFWCNPISGHNTLYWYLQNLGQGPELLIRYENEEAVDDSQLPKDRFSAERLKGVDSTLKIQPAELGDSAVYLCASSFGAGPYYEQYFGPGTRLTVT.

This clone was counted a few times. This chain uses TRBV6-5 with TRBJ1-4; 7 nucleotides match TRBD1. CDR1 MNHEY and CDR2 SVGAGI come from the germline V gene. The CDR3 consists of 14 residues. J was trimmed by 3 bases and V by 5 bases; bases with no gene match: 3. CDR3 in DNA: TGTGCCAGCAGTCCTACAGGGGCTAATGAAAAACTGTTTTTT. It translates to CASSPTGANEKLFF.

The CDR3 DNA reads as TGCGCCAGCAGCTCGGGGACAGAAAACGTCCTGACTTTC. Its protein is CASSSGTENVLTF. J is TRBJ2-6 and V is TRBV5-1, with TRBD1 matching over 7 bases. Unmatched junction bases numbered 4, after V lost 3 bases and J lost 10 bases. The CDR3 length is 13 residues. Germline values: CDR1 SGHRS, CDR2 YFSETQ.

This chain uses TRBV4-1 with TRBJ1-3; TRBD1 might be the D (5 bases). Trimming left V 1 base short and J 1 base short, with 11 bases between. Germline V CDR1 and CDR2: MGHRA, YSYEKL. The CDR3 is made up of 16 amino acids. The DNA of the CDR3 is TGCGCCAGCAGCCAAGTTGCAGGGACTTCTGGAAACACCATATATTTT. Translation: CASSQVAGTSGNTIYF.

The CDR3 DNA reads TGTGCCAGCAGTGAACCCATGTTAGCGGGAGTTTCCATAGATACGCAGTATTTT. Its protein is CASSEPMLAGVSIDTQYF. The J gene is TRBJ2-3, the V gene TRBV6-1; 9 bases are shared with TRBD2. Germline V gene sequence: CDR1 MNHNS, CDR2 SASEGT. V dropped 2 bases and J dropped 5; count of bases not matched to a gene: 14. This CDR3 is built from 18 residues.

The chain recombines TRBV5-4 with TRBJ2-7, with 10 positions matching TRBD2. From germline, CDR1 is SGHNT and CDR2 YYREEE (reference sequence). Unmatched junction bases numbered 13, after V lost 3 bases and J lost 7 bases. The CDR3 is 16 residues long. The CDR3 DNA is TGTGCCAGCAGCTCGTCGGGGAGCGGGAGGGCCAGAGAGCAGTACTTC. Its protein is CASSSSGSGRAREQYF.

The gene calls are TRBV7-9 and TRBJ2-1; 9 positions match TRBD1. V was pared by 8 bases and J by 4 bases, with 9 bases of the junction left unmatched. Germline values: CDR1 SEHNR, CDR2 FQNEAQ (reference sequence). The CDR3 is made up of 15 amino acids. The CDR3 bases are TGTGCCAGCGTTCCTCGTGGGACAGGGTACAATGAGCAGTTCTTC. This encodes CASVPRGTGYNEQFF.

The genes are TRBV9 and TRBJ1-3, with a tentative D call TRBD1 (5 bases). Germline V gene data show CDR1 as SGDLS and CDR2 as YYNGEE. CDR3 length: 16 amino acids. V was cut by 0 bases and J by 0 bases, with 10 bases left in between. The CDR3 DNA follows: TGTGCCAGCAGCGTAGGCGGGGCAGCCTCTGGAAACACCATATATTTT. This codes for CASSVGGAASGNTIYF.

The count of this clone is one. This rearrangement joins TRBV5-1 to TRBJ2-1; TRBD1 matches at 8 bases. CDR1 and CDR2 from the germline V gene are SGHRS and YFSETQ. The CDR3 totals 14 residues. Trimming at V came to 3 bases and at J to 5 bases, leaving 4 bases not matched to a gene. The CDR3 coding sequence is TGCGCCAGCAGCTCGGCGGACAGGGACAATGAGCAGTTCTTC. This sequence encodes CASSSADRDNEQFF.

This sequence joins TRBV14 and TRBJ2-2; TRBD2 matches at 8 bases. CDR3 length: 15 residues. Unmatched junction bases numbered 6, after V lost 4 bases and J lost 5 bases. Per germline, CDR1 SGHDN and CDR2 FVKESK. As DNA, the CDR3 is TGTGCCAGCAGCCCCACAGCGGGAGAGACCGGGGAGCTGTTTTTT. Translation: CASSPTAGETGELFF.

The chain has TRBV6-6 and TRBJ2-1, with D tentatively TRBD2 (5 bases). V was pared by 1 base and J by 7 bases, with 17 bases between. This CDR3 is 16 amino acids long. Germline V gives CDR1 MNHNY, CDR2 SVGAGI (reference sequence). The CDR3 nucleotides read TGTGCCAGCAGTTACTTAGCGTCGGCTAGTCAAAATGAGCAGTTCTTC. It yields the protein CASSYLASASQNEQFF.

This clone was seen only a few times. The V gene is TRBV4-2, the J gene TRBJ1-4, with a tentative D call TRBD1 (6 bases). Trimming cost V 3 bases and J 6 bases, with 14 bases left between them. The CDR3 covers 15 residues. The germline CDR1 and CDR2 sequences are LGHNA and YNFKEQ. Here the CDR3 DNA reads TGTGCCAGCAGCCAGGCGACAGGAGCGGATGAAAAACTGTTTTTT. Translated: CASSQATGADEKLFF.

Here the CDR3 reads CASSPGRLAPYNEQFF. As DNA, the CDR3 is TGCGCCAGCTCCCCAGGTAGGCTAGCCCCCTACAATGAGCAGTTCTTC. J is TRBJ2-1 and V is TRBV4-1, with a possible D match to TRBD2 (5 bases). Between the trimmed V and J ends, which lost 8 bases and 2 bases, there was a span of 19 bases. Germline loops: CDR1 MGHRA, CDR2 YSYEKL. CDR3 length: 16 residues.

This clone is a singleton in its sample. The J gene is TRBJ1-5, the V gene TRBV19; no reliable D call. This CDR3 comprises 13 residues. Germline V gene sequence: CDR1 LNHDA, CDR2 SQIVND (reference sequence). V lost 9 bases, J lost 4 bases, and 13 bases lay in between. CDR3 bases: TGTGCCAGCCAGGAGGTGAGGAATCAGCCCCAGCATTTT. Translating gives CASQEVRNQPQHF.

The CDR3 nucleotides read TGTGCCAGCAGCCAAGAAGGTTCTATCGAGGGCACTGAAGCTTTCTTT. This codes for CASSQEGSIEGTEAFF. V and J are TRBV9 and TRBJ1-1; D unclear. This CDR3 has 16 residues. V shed 4 bases and J shed 4 bases, with 20 bases lying between them. Germline CDR1 and CDR2: SGDLS and YYNGEE.

This chain joins TRBV7-8 and TRBJ2-1; TRBD2 matches 7 bases. Germline V lookup: CDR1 SGHVS, CDR2 FQNEAQ. This CDR3 spans 17 amino acids. With 4 bases clipped from V and 3 bases from J, the junction kept 12 bases outside the gene matches. The CDR3 sequence: CASSSGVGAGDYNEQFF. The CDR3 bases are TGTGCCAGCAGCTCCGGGGTCGGGGCGGGAGACTACAATGAGCAGTTCTTC. Drawing the rest from reference TRBV7-8 and TRBJ2-1, the complete variable domain is GAGVSQSPRYKVAKRGQDVALRCDPISGHVSLFWYQQALGQGPEFLTYFQNEAQLDKSGLPSDRFFAERPEGSVSTLKIQRTQQEDSAVYLCASSSGVGAGDYNEQFFGPGTRLTVL.

The rearrangement uses TRBV4-3 and TRBJ1-1, with 7 bases fitting TRBD1. V was clipped by 0 bases and J by 8 bases; unmatched bases: 3. The CDR3 length is 13 residues. Germline V lookup: CDR1 LGHNA, CDR2 YSLEER. CDR3 bases: TGCGCCAGCAGCCAAGATCAGGACAGGGAAGCTTTCTTT. Translating gives CASSQDQDREAFF.

V gene TRBV4-1 combines with J gene TRBJ1-1; the D gene is possibly TRBD1 (6 bases). This CDR3 contains 13 residues. V shed 2 bases and J shed 9 bases, with 13 bases lying between them. The germline CDR1 and CDR2 sequences are MGHRA and YSYEKL. In nucleotides, the CDR3 is TGCGCCAGCAGCCAAACAGGGTTCGGGCAAGCTTTCTTT. Translated, it gives CASSQTGFGQAFF.

The chain uses TRBV13 and TRBJ2-1; TRBD2 might be the D (7 bases). V gave up 5 bases and J gave up 7 bases, with 18 bases separating them. This CDR3 contains 15 residues. Germline V gene sequence: CDR1 PRHDT, CDR2 FYEKMQ (reference sequence). Here the CDR3 reads CASSRSSGGGNEQFF. The CDR3, as DNA: TGTGCCAGCAGCCGTTCTAGCGGAGGGGGGAATGAGCAGTTCTTC.